The rows below give T cell receptor beta chains drawn from one sample of a study of shared clonotypes between healthy human individuals. Assay: immunoSEQ multiplex PCR; the TCRdb copy retains only in-frame clones and omits some. The top ten clones hold roughly 0.36% of a sample with fewer than 2.5 million clones, 80% to 95% of them seen once. The sample was naive CD4+ T cells from PBMCs. All receptors come from a man younger than 35 in good health. Some clones in this sample may be carry-over from other donors' samples. Both conserved end residues are part of each CDR3. Fields, in order: V gene, J gene, D gene, CDR3 protein. D genes are given only for firm matches.

>TRBV28|TRBJ2-7|NA
CASSLWDEQYF
>TRBV7-9|TRBJ1-1|TRBD1
CASSPYGMTGGTEAFF
>TRBV2|TRBJ2-7|TRBD2
CASRTGYSASGIYEQYF
>TRBV12-5|TRBJ2-5|TRBD1
CASGLAGTGDLLGETQYF
>TRBV11-1|TRBJ2-3|NA
CASSALSPDTQYF
>TRBV9|TRBJ2-2|NA
CASSQTNTGELFF
>TRBV28|TRBJ2-5|TRBD2
CASIAGAVGGTQYF
>TRBV29-1|TRBJ2-7|NA
CSVEEGGTYEQYF
>TRBV6-5|TRBJ1-5|NA
CASPIGGLDQPQHF
>TRBV6-6|TRBJ1-4|TRBD1
CASSWDRAGEKLFF
>TRBV11-3|TRBJ2-1|TRBD1
CASSPRDRGGDEQFF
>TRBV30|TRBJ1-5|NA
CAWSETSQPQHF
>TRBV9|TRBJ1-3|NA
CASSVTTSGNTIYF
>TRBV5-1|TRBJ1-1|TRBD1
CASSGGQGLNTEAFF
>TRBV2|TRBJ2-2|NA
CASSEPGAAGELFF
>TRBV5-1|TRBJ2-1|NA
CASSLRTDRNEQFF
>TRBV15|TRBJ2-2|NA
CATSRDRATGELFF